This T cell receptor (beta chain) was recorded in a study of blood T cells in healthy people across ages. General study findings and limits: Aged donors had fewer naive CD4+ cells and lower diversity than long-lived donors. One million T cells yielded diversity estimates that were considered underestimates.

Per sample, a minimum of 6.5 million PBMCs were isolated. The second PCR ran roughly 7 to 12 cycles with a sample-barcoded 5' primer and J-beta primers. Each CDR3 protein gets one entry after TCRdb re-called the 5' RACE reads with MiXCR. Of approximately 670,000 distinct CDR3 sequences listed, around 38% were seen once; the top ten hold 30%. Concerning this clonotype: The target antigen is unknown.

V lost 6 bases and J 0 bases, leaving 9 bases between the germline ends. Germline V gene lookup returns CDR1 SGHDT and CDR2 YYEEEE. The CDR3 contains 13 residues. The receptor's source is a man older than 75 in good health. The chain combines TRBV5-6 with TRBJ1-1; D is undetermined. The sample comprised blood. This chain's CDR3 is CASNADLNTEAFF. The CDR3 coding sequence is TGTGCCAGCAACGCAGACCTGAACACTGAAGCTTTCTTT.